A selection of T cell receptor beta chains follows, all from one sample in a study of blood T cell repertoires in COVID-19. The protocol was immunoSEQ multiplex PCR, while the TCRdb copy is restricted to in-frame clones and leaves out a portion. The sample records 250,000 or so clones, about 83% being singletons. Material: peripheral blood. The receptors shown here come from a human donor in a cohort sampled during active COVID-19. CDR3s include the opening cysteine and the closing phenylalanine or tryptophan. The order of the fields is clone size, V gene, J gene, D gene, CDR3 DNA, CDR3 protein. A D gene is named only where the DNA matches it firmly. Clone size is given for some rows only: seen once, a few or many times, or a class if the clone is expanded.

.	TRBV5-3	TRBJ1-1	.	TGTGCCAGAAGCTTGGGGGGACACGAGAACACTGAAGCTTTCTTT	CARSLGGHENTEAFF
.	TRBV28	TRBJ2-1	TRBD2	TGTGCCAGCAGTATAGGGACTAGCGGCCCACAGTGGGGGCAGTTCTTC	CASSIGTSGPQWGQFF
.	TRBV5-1	TRBJ1-1	.	TGCGCCAGCAGCTTGGGAGGCGGGCATGAAGCTTTCTTT	CASSLGGGHEAFF
few	TRBV30	TRBJ1-2	.	TGTGCCTGGGCGGGGACTAACTATGGCTACACCTTC	CAWAGTNYGYTF
.	TRBV19	TRBJ2-1	TRBD2	TGTGCCAGCGGGACTAGCGGTTACAATGAGCAGTTCTTC	CASGTSGYNEQFF
.	TRBV5-1	TRBJ2-1	TRBD1	TGCGCCAGCAACCCTGGGACAGCCTTTGACAATGAGCAGTTCTTC	CASNPGTAFDNEQFF
.	TRBV6-2/TRBV6-3	TRBJ2-7	.	TGTGCCAGCAGTCCCGGGAACTCCTACGAGCAGTACTTC	CASSPGNSYEQYF
once	TRBV4-1	TRBJ1-6	.	TGCGCCAGCAGCCACGTGTCCGGGGAAAGGTCCTATAATTCACCCCTCCACTTT	CASSHVSGERSYNSPLHF
.	TRBV7-3	TRBJ2-7	TRBD2	TGTGCCAGCAGCCGCCCGGGGGGCGAGCAGTACTTC	CASSRPGGEQYF
.	TRBV15	TRBJ1-3	.	TGTGCCACCAGCAGAGATGGGACTGCTGGAAACACCATATATTTT	CATSRDGTAGNTIYF
.	TRBV19	TRBJ2-1	.	TGTGCCAGTAGTCTTGGGGGGTATTACTACAATGAGCAGTTCTTC	CASSLGGYYYNEQFF
.	TRBV30	TRBJ1-2	.	TGTGCCTGGGGTGACAGGCCTAGTAACTATGGCTACACCTTC	CAWGDRPSNYGYTF
.	TRBV11-3	TRBJ2-7	.	TGTGCCAGCAGCTTAGGTGGCAGTTACGAGCAGTACTTC	CASSLGGSYEQYF
few	TRBV18	TRBJ2-7	.	TGTGCCAGCTCGCCCCGGACAGCCTACGAGCAGTACTTC	CASSPRTAYEQYF
once	TRBV6-5	TRBJ2-5	TRBD1	TGTGCCAGCAGCCGACCAGGACAGGGCGGGGAGACCCAGTACTTC	CASSRPGQGGETQYF
.	TRBV19	TRBJ2-2	TRBD1	TGTGCCAGTAGTATCCGGACAGGGGATTACGGGGAGCTGTTTTTT	CASSIRTGDYGELFF
.	TRBV9	TRBJ2-7	TRBD1	TGTGCCAGCAGCGCTGGGACAGACCCTCAGTTCCCCTACGAGCAGTACTTC	CASSAGTDPQFPYEQYF
.	TRBV5-1	TRBJ2-1	.	TGCGCCAGCAGCTTGGATATTGTGTCCTACAATGAGCAGTTCTTC	CASSLDIVSYNEQFF
once	TRBV4-2	TRBJ1-1	TRBD1	TGTGCCAGCAGCCAAGGGACAGGGGGAGACACTGAAGCTTTCTTT	CASSQGTGGDTEAFF
.	TRBV7-6	TRBJ1-2	.	TGTGCCAGCAGCATAAGTGAGGGGGTTGGCTACACCTTC	CASSISEGVGYTF
.	TRBV4-2	TRBJ2-7	.	TGTGCCAGCAGCTCCCGATTGAAAGGGCGCAGGGAAAATTTCTACGAGCAGTACTTC	CASSSRLKGRRENFYEQYF
.	TRBV12-3/TRBV12-4	TRBJ1-2	TRBD1	TGTGCCAGCAGCCGGGGACAGGCTTATGGCTACACCTTC	CASSRGQAYGYTF
.	TRBV5-1	TRBJ1-1	.	TGCGCCAGCAGCGCGGACATACTTAACACTGAAGCTTTCTTT	CASSADILNTEAFF
.	TRBV7-2	TRBJ2-7	TRBD1	TGTGCCAGCAGCTTAGTGGGACAGGGAGGCCACGAGCAGTACTTC	CASSLVGQGGHEQYF
.	TRBV7-3	TRBJ2-5	TRBD2	TGTGCCAGCAGCTTAATGCCCTATTCGACTAGCGGCCAAGAGACCCAGTACTTC	CASSLMPYSTSGQETQYF
.	TRBV3-1/TRBV3-2	TRBJ2-7	TRBD2	TGTGCCAGCAGCTTCTCCCCCGGGACTAGCGGGGCCGAGCAGTACTTC	CASSFSPGTSGAEQYF
.	TRBV7-6	TRBJ1-1	.	TGTGCCAGCAGCTTAGCGCCTAACGGAGAAAACACTGAAGCTTTCTTT	CASSLAPNGENTEAFF
.	TRBV3-1/TRBV3-2	TRBJ2-1	.	TGTGCCAGCAGCCAAGCCGTCGGTGAGCAGTTCTTC	CASSQAVGEQFF
.	TRBV18	TRBJ2-1	.	TGTGCCAGCTCACCAGGAGGGTATGAGCAGTTCTTC	CASSPGGYEQFF
.	TRBV27	TRBJ2-3	TRBD2	TGTGCCAGCAGTTTACTCACGGGGGGGCGCACAGATACGCAGTATTTT	CASSLLTGGRTDTQYF
.	TRBV6-1	TRBJ1-3	.	TGTGCCAGCAGTGAAGGGAGCACTAGAAACACCATATATTTT	CASSEGSTRNTIYF
.	TRBV27	TRBJ2-1	TRBD2	TGTGCCAGCAGTTTATTAATTAACCGACTAGCGGGAGGAAATGAGCAGTTCTTC	CASSLLINRLAGGNEQFF
.	TRBV18	TRBJ2-3	TRBD1	TGTGCCAGTTCACCGGGACAGTTAAGAGATACGCAGTATTTT	CASSPGQLRDTQYF
.	TRBV30	TRBJ1-1	.	TGTGCCTGGACCTTAACCAGGAACACTGAAGCTTTCTTT	CAWTLTRNTEAFF
.	TRBV19	TRBJ1-1	TRBD1	TGTGCCATTTCTCGACAGGGGTATTCTGAAGCTTTCTTT	CAISRQGYSEAFF
once	TRBV5-6	TRBJ2-5	.	TGTGCCAGCAGCTTGGGCGGGCTAGCTGGAGAGACCCAGTACTTC	CASSLGGLAGETQYF
few	TRBV27	TRBJ2-1	.	TGTGCCAGCAGTCCGGGGGCGGGGGCCTACAATGAGCAGTTCTTC	CASSPGAGAYNEQFF
.	TRBV16	TRBJ2-3	TRBD2	TGTGCCAGCAGCCTCTCCGGGACTAGCGGCGGTTACCAGTATTTT	CASSLSGTSGGYQYF
.	TRBV19	TRBJ2-5	TRBD2	TGTGCCAGTAGATGGGGGACTAGCGGAAGCGAGACCCAGTACTTC	CASRWGTSGSETQYF
few	TRBV7-3	TRBJ2-5	.	TGTGCCAGCAGCTTAGACTATTCGGAGACCCAGTACTTC	CASSLDYSETQYF
.	TRBV24-1	TRBJ1-2	TRBD1	TGTGCCACCAGTTCACAGGGGGCGGGTGGCTACACCTTC	CATSSQGAGGYTF
.	TRBV5-1	TRBJ1-2	.	TGCGCCAGCAGCCTGAACCAACAGGGTAACTATGGCTACACCTTC	CASSLNQQGNYGYTF
.	TRBV29-1	TRBJ2-1	TRBD2	TGCAGCGTTGGTATTGGGACTAGCGGGCGTTCCTACAATGAGCAGTTCTTC	CSVGIGTSGRSYNEQFF
.	TRBV5-1	TRBJ1-1	TRBD1	TGCGCCAGCAGCGGCGGACAGGGCAAGGATGAAGCTTTCTTT	CASSGGQGKDEAFF
.	TRBV27	TRBJ2-2	TRBD2	TGTGCCAGCAGTTTATCCTCGGGGGGCGGGGAGCTGTTTTTT	CASSLSSGGGELFF
.	TRBV28	TRBJ1-1	TRBD1	TGTGCCTCCCGGGACAGGGTGAACACTGAAGCTTTCTTT	CASRDRVNTEAFF
once	TRBV5-1	TRBJ2-7	.	TGCGCCAGCAGCTCCCGGAGGCCTGGGAACGAGCAGTACTTC	CASSSRRPGNEQYF
.	TRBV19	TRBJ2-1	.	TGTGCCAGTAGTGGCCGAAACTCCTACAATGAGCAGTTCTTC	CASSGRNSYNEQFF
.	TRBV5-4	TRBJ2-3	TRBD1	TGTGCCAGCAGCTCCGGACAGGCTAGCACAGATACGCAGTATTTT	CASSSGQASTDTQYF
.	TRBV29-1	TRBJ1-1	.	TGCAGCGTTGTGAGACAGTCAACTGAAGCTTTCTTT	CSVVRQSTEAFF
once	TRBV14	TRBJ2-1	TRBD2	TGTGCCAGCAGCCACGGGGGGAAAGTTTACAATGAGCAGTTCTTC	CASSHGGKVYNEQFF
.	TRBV19	TRBJ2-3	.	TGTGCCAGTAGGTTAACATCCATTAGCACAGATACGCAGTATTTT	CASRLTSISTDTQYF
few	TRBV5-1	TRBJ2-7	TRBD1	TGCGCCAGCAGCTTTAGCGGACAGGGGACCTACGAGCAGTACTTC	CASSFSGQGTYEQYF
.	TRBV15	TRBJ2-5	.	TGTGCCACCAGCAGAGTGAAGGGGTTACAAGAGACCCAGTACTTC	CATSRVKGLQETQYF
.	TRBV4-2	TRBJ1-2	.	TGTGCCAGCAGCCAAGATGGGGGCCCGAACTATGGCTACACCTTC	CASSQDGGPNYGYTF
.	TRBV4-1	TRBJ1-2	.	TGCGCCAGCAGCGTTTTCGCCGTAGGACAGAACTATGGCTACACCTTC	CASSVFAVGQNYGYTF
.	TRBV5-1	TRBJ2-2	.	TGCGCCAGCAGCCCAAACAGGCTCAACACCGGGGAGCTGTTTTTT	CASSPNRLNTGELFF